This TCR beta chain is drawn from a study of blood T cell repertoires in COVID-19. About the research overall: Some COVID-19 samples were acute and others convalescent; all came from the United States, Italy and Spain. PBMCs, B-cell-depleted T cells, or T cells provided the cDNA or gDNA that made up the material.

Trimming cost V 3 bases and J 1 base; bases outside gene matches: 7. Germline V gene data show CDR1 as SGHTA and CDR2 as FQGNSA. CDR3 length: 16 residues. In the study's own analysis: Reference gene primer amplification gave nucleated cell count estimates. Libraries were prepared by immunoSEQ multiplex PCR; TCRdb keeps only in-frame clonotypes and omits some of them. The V and J calls and the clone size are those of that table, but D and trimming were determined from the DNA. The sample records 75,000 to 90,000 clones, around 80% being singletons. This clone was observed a few times. This TCR derives from a middle-aged woman with active or convalescent COVID-19. Sequencing was carried out using peripheral blood. The chain employs TRBV7-2 and TRBJ1-1, with 8 bases matching TRBD1. CDR3 DNA: TGTGCCAGCAGCTTTAGAGGGACAGGACAGAACACTGAAGCTTTCTTT. It is translated as CASSFRGTGQNTEAFF.